This T cell receptor (beta chain) was recorded in a study of blood T cell repertoires in COVID-19. CDR1 SGHDT and CDR2 YYEEEE come from the germline V gene. The CDR3 totals 15 residues. The trim removed 0 bases at V and 9 bases at J, leaving 12 bases unmatched. One Seattle source followed patients from active infection through their disease course. Method: immunoSEQ multiplex PCR; TCRdb's copy keeps in-frame clones and lacks some. The sample has over 100,000 clones, roughly nine tenths seen once. The sample was peripheral blood. The V and J genes are TRBV5-6 and TRBJ2-7, with TRBD1 identical over 7 bases. The receptor was isolated from a woman between 70 and 85 years old with COVID-19, enrolled during active disease. The CDR3, as DNA: TGTGCCAGCAGCTTGGGGGCGACAGGGACCTCGGGGCAGTACTTC. Residues: CASSLGATGTSGQYF.